The present TCR beta chain was sequenced within a study of regulatory dendritic cells for organ transplantation (dated 2017 in TCRdb). Study-wide context: Monocytes were cultured with vitamin D3 on days 0 and 4 and with IL-10 on day 4 to generate regulatory dendritic cells. On day 6, LPS was added to the DC cultures so that the response of the DCs to a potent maturation-inducing agent could be evaluated. TCRbeta repertoires were sequenced from sorted naive and memory CD4+ and CD8+ T cells before and after allostimulation with regulatory or mature dendritic cells.

As encoded in the germline V gene, CDR1 is SGDLS while CDR2 is YYNGEE. Trimming accounts for 3 bases at V and 3 bases at J, while the number of junction bases matched to no gene is 8. The CDR3 covers 15 residues, taking in both the cysteine and the phenylalanine. The entry retains the CDR3 DNA only, 45 bases that are in frame from base 1. As to this clone: Its antigen has not been determined. No much larger clone exists at a distance of one base, and base qualities are not known.

TCRbeta CDR3 regions were amplified by multiplexed two-step PCR using Vbeta-specific forward primers and Jbeta-specific reverse primers. The TCRbeta libraries were sequenced on an Illumina instrument via the immunoSEQ service. Turning to the authors' computational methods: IMGT annotation was used to assign V, D and J genes, and synthetic CDR3 analogues were used to correct counts for multiplex PCR bias. In the immunoSEQ Analyzer, repertoire clonality was calculated as one minus normalized Shannon entropy. Fisher's exact test with Benjamini-Hochberg false discovery rate control was used to define clonal expansion, with two-tailed P<0.01. Here the immuneACCESS table is served through TCRdb, limited to in-frame sequences with V and J called. Missing clones are a known gap in these copies; in checked studies unresolved V genes cover under half, and the rest lacks a known reason. V and J calls and clone size are copied from that table; D and trimming were computed from the DNA. The table for this sample lists 10,000 to 15,000 clones; under 90% of them were counted only once. The ten most abundant clones make up 0.2% to 0.25% of the sample.

Overall results and qualifications from the work: Naive CD4+ and CD8+ T cells showed highly diverse repertoires, whereas memory cells were less diverse and memory CD8+ cells were the most oligoclonal. Among the resting subsets, the most alloreactive TCR clonotypes were found in memory CD8+ T cells. In both subjects, allostimulation led to expansion of memory CD8+ clones, although regulatory dendritic cells appeared to cause more limited expansion than mature dendritic cells did. Only two subjects were sequenced, and the authors noted considerable between-individual heterogeneity in the alloreactive memory CD8+ T cell pool.

Sorted T cell subsets were CFSE-labeled and co-cultured for roughly 5 days with allogeneic regulatory or mature dendritic cells at a 1:10 DC:T ratio. FACS was used to sort naive T cells as CD45RA+ cells and memory T cells as CD45RO+ CD4+ or CD8+ cells. T cells for TCR sequencing came from two healthy control subjects. The Qiagen DNeasy Blood & Tissue Kit was used to extract genomic DNA. The receptor chain draws on TRBV9 and TRBJ1-1, and TRBD1 aligns with 7 junction nucleotides. The origin of this receptor is a human donor in good health. The specimen sequenced was naive CD8+ T cells from blood cultured with regulatory dendritic cells. Explained via the paper, the cell subset or site label denotes: CD45RA+ naive T cells. The DNA is as follows: TGTGCCAGCAGCGCTAGGGGGCTGAAGGACACTGAAGCTTTCTTT. This codes for CASSARGLKDTEAFF. This CDR3, with the reference TRBV9 and TRBJ1-1 proteins standing in past its ends, gives the full variable domain DSGVTQTPKHLITATGQRVTLRCSPRSGDLSVYWYQQSLDQGLQFLIQYYNGEERAKGNILERFSAQQFPDLHSELNLSSLELGDSALYFCASSARGLKDTEAFFGQGTRLTVV.